This T cell receptor beta chain was recovered during a study of cytomegalovirus exposure and HLA in healthy donors. PCR involved 60 Vbeta and 13 Jbeta primers. Using immunoSEQ multiplex PCR, the repertoire was profiled, and TCRdb retains in-frame clones only, with some absent. The sample has some 140,000 clones, about 61% seen once. General study findings and limits: No immune exposure information besides CMV serostatus was available. Across donors, most TCRs were seen rarely, yet some public ones were widespread.

This clone was counted only a few times. Its antigen remains unknown. This CDR3 has 14 amino acids. Trimming cost V 6 bases and J 3 bases; bases outside gene matches: 5. Looked up from germline, CDR1 is MDHEN and CDR2 is SYDVKM. Material for sequencing was PBMCs. The source is a woman aged 40-49 years in good health and CMV-seronegative. The V gene is TRBV28, the J gene TRBJ2-7; 10 bases match TRBD2. The CDR3 nucleotides read TGTGCCAGCAGAGAGCGGGGGGGCGTCTACGAGCAGTACTTC. This translates into CASRERGGVYEQYF.